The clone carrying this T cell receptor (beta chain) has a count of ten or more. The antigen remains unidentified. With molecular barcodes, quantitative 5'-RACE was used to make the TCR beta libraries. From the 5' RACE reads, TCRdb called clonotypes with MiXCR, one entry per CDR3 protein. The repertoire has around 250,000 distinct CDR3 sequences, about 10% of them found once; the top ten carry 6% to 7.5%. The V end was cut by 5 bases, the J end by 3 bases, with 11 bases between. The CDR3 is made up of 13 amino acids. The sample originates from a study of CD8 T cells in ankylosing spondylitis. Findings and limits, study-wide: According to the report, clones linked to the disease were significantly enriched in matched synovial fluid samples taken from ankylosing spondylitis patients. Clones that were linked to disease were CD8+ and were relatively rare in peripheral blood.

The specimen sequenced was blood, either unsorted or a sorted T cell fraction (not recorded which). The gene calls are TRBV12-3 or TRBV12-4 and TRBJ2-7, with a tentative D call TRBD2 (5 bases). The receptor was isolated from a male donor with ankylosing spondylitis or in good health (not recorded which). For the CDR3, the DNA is TGTGCCAGCAGTCCAAGGACTGGCTACGAGCAGTACTTC. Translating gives CASSPRTGYEQYF.